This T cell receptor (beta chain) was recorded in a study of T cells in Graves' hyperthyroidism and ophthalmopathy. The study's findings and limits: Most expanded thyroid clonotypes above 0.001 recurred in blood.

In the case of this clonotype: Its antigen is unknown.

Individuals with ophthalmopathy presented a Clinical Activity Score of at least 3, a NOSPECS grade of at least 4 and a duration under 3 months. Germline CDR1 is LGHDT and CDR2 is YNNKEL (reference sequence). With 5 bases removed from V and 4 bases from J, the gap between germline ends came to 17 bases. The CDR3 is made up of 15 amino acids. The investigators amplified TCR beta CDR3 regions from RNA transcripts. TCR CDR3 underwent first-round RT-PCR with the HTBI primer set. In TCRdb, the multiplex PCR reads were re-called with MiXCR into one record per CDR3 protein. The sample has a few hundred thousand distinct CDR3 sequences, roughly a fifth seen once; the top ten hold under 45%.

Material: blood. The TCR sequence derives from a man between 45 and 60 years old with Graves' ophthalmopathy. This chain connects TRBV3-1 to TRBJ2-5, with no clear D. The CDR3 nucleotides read TGTGCCAGCAGCATAACCGGAACCGACGTAGAGACCCAGTACTTC. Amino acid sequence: CASSITGTDVETQYF.